A single sample is the source of the 23 T cell receptor beta chains below, sequenced in a study of T cells in Graves' hyperthyroidism and ophthalmopathy. It was RNA transcripts that yielded the amplified TCR beta CDR3 regions. A first-round RT-PCR of the TCR CDR3 used the HTBI primer set. Each CDR3 protein gets one entry after TCRdb re-called the multiplex PCR reads with MiXCR. The sample yields 96,000 or so distinct CDR3 sequences, roughly 49% seen once. Sequences were obtained from blood. These receptors originate from a woman aged 40-49 years with Graves' hyperthyroidism.

The rearrangement uses TRBV12-3 or TRBV12-4 and TRBJ1-1; 10 bases match TRBD1. This CDR3 has 15 residues. The V segment lost 5 bases and the J segment 2 bases; nucleotides outside the gene matches: 5. The CDR3 nucleotides are TGTGCCAGCAGTAAGGACAGGGGGGGAAACACTGAAGCTTTCTTT. Amino acid sequence: CASSKDRGGNTEAFF.

Relative to its sample, this clonotype is medium-sized. The rearrangement uses TRBV10-3 and TRBJ2-7, with D perhaps TRBD2 (7 bases). Trimming stripped 11 bases from V and 4 bases from J, with 18 bases between. Per germline, CDR1 ENHRY and CDR2 SYGVKD. The CDR3 has 13 amino acids. The CDR3 loop is CAAGASGGYEQYF. CDR3 nucleotides: TGTGCCGCAGGGGCTAGCGGAGGATACGAGCAGTACTTC.

V and J are TRBV7-9 and TRBJ2-6, with D perhaps TRBD2 (7 bases). CDR1 is SEHNR, CDR2 FQNEAQ, per germline (reference sequence). CDR3 length: 11 residues. V was trimmed by 11 bases and J by 10 bases, leaving 12 bases between them. The CDR3 reads CAWEGDNVLTF. As DNA, the CDR3 is TGTGCCTGGGAGGGGGATAACGTCCTGACTTTC.

V usage is TRBV29-1 and J usage is TRBJ2-6; TRBD1 matches at 9 bases. This CDR3 is built from 14 residues. Germline values: CDR1 SQVTM, CDR2 ANQGSEA. Trimming took 6 bases from V and 4 from J; bases not matched to a gene: 4. CDR3 sequence (DNA): TGCAGCGTACAGGGGGCGGGAGGGGCCAACGTCCTGACTTTC. This sequence encodes CSVQGAGGANVLTF.

This clonotype was counted once. The rearrangement joins TRBV15 to TRBJ1-4; 7 nucleotides match TRBD1. With V trimmed by 4 bases and J by 8 bases, 7 bases remained unmatched. CDR1 is LNHNV, CDR2 YYDKDF, per germline (reference sequence). The CDR3 sequence is 14 residues long. The CDR3 sequence: CATSIGTADEKLFF. CDR3 DNA: TGTGCCACCAGCATAGGGACAGCGGACGAAAAACTGTTTTTT.

This clonotype was seen once. The chain couples TRBV7-9 to TRBJ1-2, with 7 bases aligning to TRBD1. V lost 5 bases, J lost 4 bases, and 7 bases stayed unmatched. The CDR3 extends over 14 amino acids. Germline assignment: CDR1 SEHNR and CDR2 FQNEAQ (reference sequence). CDR3 sequence reads: CASSLPGQTYGYTF. CDR3 DNA sequence: TGTGCCAGCAGCCTACCGGGACAGACCTATGGCTACACCTTC.

The rearrangement uses TRBV7-2 and TRBJ1-1; D call uncertain. V gave up 11 bases and J gave up 1 base, with 26 bases separating them. CDR1 SGHTA and CDR2 FQGNSA come from the germline V gene. The CDR3 is made up of 17 amino acids. CDR3 residues: CAWSVRVSREGNTEAFF. Here the CDR3 DNA reads TGTGCCTGGAGTGTCCGCGTAAGCCGGGAGGGGAACACTGAAGCTTTCTTT.

In nucleotides, the CDR3 is TGCAGTGCTAGAGATAGACGTGGGTTGGGGACAGCGAGCTCCTACGAGCAGTACTTC. This translates into CSARDRRGLGTASSYEQYF. The gene calls are TRBV20-1 and TRBJ2-7; 7 bases are shared with TRBD1. Trimming took 0 bases from V and 0 from J; bases not matched to a gene: 17. The length of the CDR3 is 19 residues. Germline V CDR1 and CDR2: DFQATT, SNEGSKA (reference sequence).

The J gene is TRBJ1-1, the V gene TRBV7-6, with D possibly being TRBD1 (5 bases). The germline gives CDR1 SGHVS, CDR2 FNYEAQ. V shed 5 bases and J shed 8 bases, with 12 bases lying between them. CDR3 length: 12 amino acids. CDR3 residues: CASSIQVGEAFF. The CDR3 DNA reads as TGTGCCAGCAGCATACAGGTTGGCGAAGCTTTCTTT.

The V gene is TRBV10-3, the J gene TRBJ2-5; 7 nucleotides align to TRBD1. Germline CDR1 reads ENHRY; CDR2 reads SYGVKD. The CDR3 has 14 amino acids. J gave up 5 bases and V 4 bases, and 7 bases lay outside the gene matches. CDR3 DNA sequence: TGTGCCATCAGTGCTACAGGGGATGGGGAGACCCAGTACTTC. The encoded protein is CAISATGDGETQYF.

The rearrangement links TRBV15 to TRBJ2-7; the D is unclear. This CDR3 has 13 residues. V lost 3 bases and J 5 bases, leaving 11 bases between the germline ends. The V gene's germline CDR1 is LNHNV and CDR2 YYDKDF (reference sequence). In nucleotides, the CDR3 is TGTGCCACCAGCAGCCAACTTGGCAACGAGCAGTACTTC. This translates into CATSSQLGNEQYF.

This clonotype was found a few times. The chain carries TRBV9 and TRBJ2-3; 13 nucleotides agree with TRBD2. Germline-derived CDR1 and CDR2 are SGDLS and YYNGEE. The junction had 10 bases not matched to a gene; V was cut back by 4 bases and J by 2 bases. The CDR3 covers 18 residues. CDR3 amino acids: CASSPRFGTSGATDTQYF. CDR3 coding DNA: TGTGCCAGCAGCCCTCGCTTCGGGACTAGCGGGGCCACAGATACGCAGTATTTT.

The rearrangement links TRBV29-1 to TRBJ1-2; D unclear. The V end was cut by 8 bases, the J end by 4 bases, with 14 bases between. Per the germline V gene, CDR1 is SQVTM and CDR2 is ANQGSEA. This CDR3 has 12 amino acids. DNA of the CDR3: TGCAGCTTCAGCCAGGCGGTCTATGGCTACACCTTC. Its protein product is CSFSQAVYGYTF.

As regards this clonotype: This sequence may be a read error, since a much larger clone differs from it by one base. J is TRBJ2-7 and V is TRBV7-2; 12 bases are shared with TRBD2. This CDR3 has 18 residues. Per the germline V gene, CDR1 is SGHTA and CDR2 is FQGNSA. This CDR3 reads CASSLGWTSGTSSYERYF. The CDR3 DNA reads TGTGCCAGCAGCTTAGGTTGGACTAGCGGGACGAGCTCCTACGAGCGGTACTTC.

This clonotype was counted ten times or more. This chain joins TRBV20-1 and TRBJ1-2; D not resolved. This CDR3 is 13 amino acids long. The germline V gene has CDR1 DFQATT and CDR2 SNEGSKA (reference sequence). With 6 bases removed from V and 2 bases from J, the gap between germline ends came to 13 bases. The chain's CDR3 is CSAYVNGNYGYTF. The CDR3 DNA is TGCAGTGCCTATGTTAACGGGAACTATGGCTACACCTTC.

In regard to this clonotype: The conserved phenylalanine or tryptophan is not found at the CDR3 terminus, so this likely reflects a read error. No DNA is shown, since the ends of the CDR3 on it are uncertain; the CDR3 is the one TCRdb lists. This chain joins TRBV9 and TRBJ2-6. Germline CDR1 is SGDLS and CDR2 is YYNGEE. A total of 17 residues make up the CDR3, ends included. Here the CDR3 reads CASSLRGLSSGANVLVL.

For this clonotype: Since a much larger clone is just one base distant, this may be a read error. In this CDR3 the conserved last residue, phenylalanine or tryptophan, is missing, so a read error is likely. The chain employs TRBV20-1 and TRBJ2-7; 9 bases line up with TRBD2. The germline V gene encodes CDR1 DFQATT and CDR2 SNEGSKA (reference sequence). This CDR3 is built from 13 residues. The trim removed 5 bases at V and 0 bases at J, leaving 2 bases unmatched. The CDR3 region is CSARSGSSYEQYL. DNA for the CDR3: TGCAGTGCTCGTAGCGGGAGCTCCTACGAGCAGTACCTC.

V usage is TRBV7-2 and J usage is TRBJ1-3; D call uncertain. V lost 1 base, J lost 4 bases, and 8 bases lay in between. This CDR3 contains 14 residues. The germline V gene has CDR1 SGHTA and CDR2 FQGNSA. The CDR3 DNA follows: TGTGCCAGCAGCTTAGTTCCCAGGGGAAACACCATATATTTT. It codes for CASSLVPRGNTIYF. Using reference TRBV7-2 and TRBJ1-3 for the parts outside the CDR3, the full variable domain is GAGVSQSPSNKVTEKGKDVELRCDPISGHTALYWYRQSLGQGLEFLIYFQGNSAPDKSGLPSDRFSAERTGGSVSTLTIQRTQQEDSAVYLCASSLVPRGNTIYFGEGSWLTVV.

As regards this clonotype: One junction end does not reproduce the germline sequence, and a read error may be involved. The rearrangement joins TRBV20-1 to TRBJ2-5; perhaps D is TRBD1 or TRBD2 (5 bases each). The CDR3 is 16 amino acids. CDR1 DFQATT and CDR2 SNEGSKA come from the germline V gene (reference sequence). CDR3 amino acids: CSARDDGVGTRETQCF. The CDR3 nucleotides are TGCAGTGCTAGAGATGATGGGGTCGGGACGAGGGAGACCCAGTGCTTC.

This clonotype has at least ten counts. The chain joins TRBV28 to TRBJ2-7, with D unresolved. This CDR3 has 13 residues. Deletions cut 5 bases from V and 0 bases from J, with 8 bases between. CDR1 and CDR2 from the germline V gene are MDHEN and SYDVKM. The chain's CDR3 is CASSPRTSYEQYF. The CDR3 coding sequence is TGTGCCAGCAGTCCCCGAACCTCCTACGAGCAGTACTTC. Supplemented by reference TRBV28 and TRBJ2-7, the full variable domain reads DVKVTQSSRYLVKRTGEKVFLECVQDMDHENMFWYRQDPGLGLRLIYFSYDVKMKEKGDIPEGYSVSREKKERFSLILESASTNQTSMYLCASSPRTSYEQYFGPGTRLTVT.

On this clonotype: An end of the junction does not agree with germline; a read error may underlie this. DNA of the CDR3: TGCGCCAGCAACCCCCTCGGACTAGCGAGAGCCAGGGAGACCCAGTACTTC. Its translation: CASNPLGLARARETQYF. The chain combines TRBV6-1 with TRBJ2-5, with 9 positions matching TRBD2. This CDR3 is built from 17 residues. CDR1 is MNHNS and CDR2 is SASEGT in the germline V gene.

The chain employs TRBV7-2 and TRBJ1-1; D uncertain. V lost 3 bases, J lost 7 bases, and 12 bases lay in between. The CDR3 has 13 amino acids. Germline CDR1 is SGHTA and CDR2 is FQGNSA. CDR3 sequence (DNA): TGTGCCAGCAGCTTGGGAGGGAACTTTGAAGCTTTCTTT. It is translated as CASSLGGNFEAFF.

The chain links TRBV5-1 to TRBJ2-5, with 8 bases matching TRBD2. V shed 4 bases, J shed 4 bases, and the junction held 6 bases outside the gene matches. The CDR3 extends over 14 amino acids. The germline V gene has CDR1 SGHRS and CDR2 YFSETQ. The CDR3: CASSAGLASETQYF. CDR3 sequence (DNA): TGCGCCAGCAGCGCCGGACTAGCTTCAGAGACCCAGTACTTC. Full variable domain (remainder filled in from reference TRBV5-1 and TRBJ2-5): KAGVTQTPRYLIKTRGQQVTLSCSPISGHRSVSWYQQTPGQGLQFLFEYFSETQRNKGNFPGRFSGRQFSNSRSEMNVSTLELGDSALYLCASSAGLASETQYFGPGTRLLVL.